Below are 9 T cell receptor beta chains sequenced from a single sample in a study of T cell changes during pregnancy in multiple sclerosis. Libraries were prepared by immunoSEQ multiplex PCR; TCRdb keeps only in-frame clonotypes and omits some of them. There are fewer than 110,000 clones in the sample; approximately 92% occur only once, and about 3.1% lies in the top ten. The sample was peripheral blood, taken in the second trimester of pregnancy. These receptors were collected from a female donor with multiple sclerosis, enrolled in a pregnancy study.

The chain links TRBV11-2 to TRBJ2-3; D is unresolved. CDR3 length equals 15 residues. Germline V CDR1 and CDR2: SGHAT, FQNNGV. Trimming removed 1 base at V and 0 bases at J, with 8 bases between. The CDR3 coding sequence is TGTGCCAGCAGCTTAGCAGCGCCAAGCACAGATACGCAGTATTTT. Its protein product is CASSLAAPSTDTQYF.

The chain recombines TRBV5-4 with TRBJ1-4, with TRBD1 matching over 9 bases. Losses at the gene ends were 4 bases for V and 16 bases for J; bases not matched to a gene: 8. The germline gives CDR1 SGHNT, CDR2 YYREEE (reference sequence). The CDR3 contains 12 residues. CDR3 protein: CASSPGQGISFF. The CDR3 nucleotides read TGTGCCAGCAGCCCGGGACAGGGAATCTCGTTTTTT.

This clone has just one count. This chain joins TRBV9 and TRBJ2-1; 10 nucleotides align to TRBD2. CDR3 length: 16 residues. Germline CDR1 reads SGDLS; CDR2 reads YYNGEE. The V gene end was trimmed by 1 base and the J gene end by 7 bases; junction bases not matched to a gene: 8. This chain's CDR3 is CASSVSLAGVDNEQFF. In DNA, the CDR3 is TGTGCCAGCAGCGTAAGTCTAGCGGGAGTAGATAATGAGCAGTTCTTC.

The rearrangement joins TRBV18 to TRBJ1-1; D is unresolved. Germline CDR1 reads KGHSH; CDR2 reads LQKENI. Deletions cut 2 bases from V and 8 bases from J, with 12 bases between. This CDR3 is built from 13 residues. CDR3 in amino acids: CASSPRGNLEAFF. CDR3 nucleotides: TGTGCCAGCTCACCAAGAGGGAATTTAGAAGCTTTCTTT.

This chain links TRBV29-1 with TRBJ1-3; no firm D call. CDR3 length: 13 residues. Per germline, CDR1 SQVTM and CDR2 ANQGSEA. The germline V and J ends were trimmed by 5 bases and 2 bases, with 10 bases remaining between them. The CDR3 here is CSVRWLAGNTIYF. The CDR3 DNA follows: TGCAGCGTTAGATGGCTCGCTGGAAACACCATATATTTT.

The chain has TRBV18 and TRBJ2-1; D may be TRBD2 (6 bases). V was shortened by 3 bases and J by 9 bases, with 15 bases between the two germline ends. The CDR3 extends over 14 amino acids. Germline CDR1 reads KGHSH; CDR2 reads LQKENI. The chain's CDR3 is CASSPPGLLGEQFF. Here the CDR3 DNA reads TGTGCCAGCTCACCCCCGGGACTTCTGGGTGAGCAGTTCTTC.

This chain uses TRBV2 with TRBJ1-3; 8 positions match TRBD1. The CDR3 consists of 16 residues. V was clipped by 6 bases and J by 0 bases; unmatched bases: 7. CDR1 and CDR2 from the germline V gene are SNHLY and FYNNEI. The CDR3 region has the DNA TGTGCCAGCAGCGGGACAGGCGGCCTCTCTGGAAACACCATATATTTT. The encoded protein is CASSGTGGLSGNTIYF.

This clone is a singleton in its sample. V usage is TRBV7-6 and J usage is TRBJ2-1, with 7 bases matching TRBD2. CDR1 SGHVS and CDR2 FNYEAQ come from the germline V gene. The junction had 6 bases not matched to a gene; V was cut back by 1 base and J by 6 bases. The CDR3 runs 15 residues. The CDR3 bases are TGTGCCAGCAGCTTAGGGGAGGGTAGCGGCAATGAGCAGTTCTTC. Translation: CASSLGEGSGNEQFF.

The CDR3 region is CASSLGAGELDGYTF. The CDR3 DNA is TGTGCCAGCAGCTTAGGGGCAGGGGAGTTGGATGGCTACACCTTC. V is TRBV7-8 and J is TRBJ1-2; D may be TRBD1 (6 bases). The ends were cut back, 1 base at V and 6 bases at J, with 15 bases in the middle. Germline V CDR1 and CDR2: SGHVS, FQNEAQ. The CDR3 has 15 residues.